This T cell receptor beta chain was recorded in a study of tumor-infiltrating lymphocytes in primary liver carcinoma. In regard to this clonotype: A read error may be the cause here, since a much bigger clone is one base away.

Germline CDR1 reads SGHRS; CDR2 reads YFSETQ. This CDR3 has 15 amino acids. V lost 5 bases, J lost 3 bases, and 15 bases lay in between. Researchers generated TCR beta cDNA from approximately 0.55 ug of total RNA, relying on a constant-region primer. Libraries covering TCR beta were generated through three nested multiplex PCR rounds (using a slightly modified ARM-PCR). Forward primers for TRBV1-TRBV30 and a C-beta reverse primer served the first two PCR rounds, at roughly 10 cycles each. MiXCR was run by TCRdb on the multiplex PCR reads, yielding one entry per CDR3 protein. The table includes about 120,000 distinct CDR3 sequences, less than 75% detected once. Starting material for RNA and DNA co-extraction consisted of about 20-32 mg of unsorted bulk tissue.

The V and J genes are TRBV5-1 and TRBJ1-5; D is undetermined. This TCR derives from a woman aged 55-69 years with primary liver carcinoma and hepatitis B virus infection. The specimen sequenced was tumor-adjacent normal liver tissue. In nucleotides, the CDR3 is TGCGCCAGCAGGACCGGACTAGATATCAATCAGCCCCAGCATTTT. Its protein is CASRTGLDINQPQHF. The full variable domain, its missing parts supplied by reference TRBV5-1 and TRBJ1-5, is KAGVTQTPRYLIKTRGQQVTLSCSPISGHRSVSWYQQTPGQGLQFLFEYFSETQRNKGNFPGRFSGRQFSNSRSEMNVSTLELGDSALYLCASRTGLDINQPQHFGDGTRLSIL.